This is a list of T cell receptor beta chains from one sample in a study of cytomegalovirus exposure and HLA in healthy donors. Some clones are missing from TCRdb's copy, which holds only in-frame ones; the method was immunoSEQ multiplex PCR. The table shows some 68,000 clones, with approximately 97% occurring only once. What was sequenced was PBMCs. These receptor sequences come from a man aged 18 to 35 in good health and CMV-seronegative. Both conserved end residues are part of each CDR3. The order of the fields is CDR3 DNA, CDR3 protein, J gene, D gene, V gene, clone size. A D gene is named only where the DNA matches it firmly. Clone size is stated in some rows and not others, as once, few, many or a class when expanded.

TGTGCCAGCATCCGGGGGGGCACTGAAGCTTTCTTT | CASIRGGTEAFF | TRBJ1-1 | . | TRBV2 | .
TGTGCCAGCAACCACCGGGTTCTACATTGTTACGAGCAGTACTTC | CASNHRVLHCYEQYF | TRBJ2-7 | . | TRBV6-4 | .
TGTGCCAGCAGCAAGGGACTAGCGGGAGGAGGAGGCACCGGGGAGCTGTTTTTT | CASSKGLAGGGGTGELFF | TRBJ2-2 | TRBD2 | TRBV11-3 | .
TGTGCCAGCAGCCCAAGATATTCGGGGGACACTGAAGCTTTCTTT | CASSPRYSGDTEAFF | TRBJ1-1 | . | TRBV4-2 | once
TGTGCCAGCAGCCCCCAGCGGGACCTAGTCACAGAGACCCAGTACTTC | CASSPQRDLVTETQYF | TRBJ2-5 | TRBD2 | TRBV7-9 | .
TGTGCCAGCACCAGCTCCTACGAGCAGTACTTC | CASTSSYEQYF | TRBJ2-7 | . | TRBV6-1 | .
TGTGCCAGCAGCTCCTTGGACAGGGGGGGCTCTGGAAACACCATATATTTT | CASSSLDRGGSGNTIYF | TRBJ1-3 | TRBD1 | TRBV7-3 | .
TGTGCCAGTAGTATAGCAGGCAGTTTTTTCAATGAGCAGTTCTTC | CASSIAGSFFNEQFF | TRBJ2-1 | . | TRBV19 | .
TGTGCCAGCAGCTTAGCTGGGAGGAACACTGAAGCTTTCTTT | CASSLAGRNTEAFF | TRBJ1-1 | . | TRBV7-2 | .
TGTGCCAGTAGTCGCACAGGGGGCGGTTCTGAAGCTTTCTTT | CASSRTGGGSEAFF | TRBJ1-1 | TRBD1 | TRBV19 | .
TGTGCCGCAAGGGACAGGGACTACAATGAGCAGTTCTTC | CAARDRDYNEQFF | TRBJ2-1 | TRBD1 | TRBV2 | .
TGTGCCAGCACATACTCTAACTATGGCTACACCTTC | CASTYSNYGYTF | TRBJ1-2 | . | TRBV5-6 | .
TGTGCCAGCAGCTTGTGGCGACAAGAGCAGTACTTC | CASSLWRQEQYF | TRBJ2-7 | . | TRBV5-5 | .
TGTGCCAGCAGCCCCGTGGGCGGGAGCACAGATACGCAGTATTTT | CASSPVGGSTDTQYF | TRBJ2-3 | . | TRBV7-3 | .
TGTGCCAGCAGCTTAGTGCAGGGTCAGGATCGTAGCTACACCTTC | CASSLVQGQDRSYTF | TRBJ1-2 | . | TRBV11-2 | .
TGTGCCAGCAGCTTAGGGACACTGAGGGGGGAAGCTTTCTTT | CASSLGTLRGEAFF | TRBJ1-1 | . | TRBV7-9 | .
TGTGCCAGCAAGGACAGGGAGAATCAGCCCCAGCATTTT | CASKDRENQPQHF | TRBJ1-5 | TRBD1 | TRBV2 | .
TGTGCCAGCAGCTTGAACAGGGACAATGAGCAGTTCTTC | CASSLNRDNEQFF | TRBJ2-1 | . | TRBV7-9 | .
TGTGCCAGCGTTGGGGGCAGCTCCTACGAGCAGTACTTC | CASVGGSSYEQYF | TRBJ2-7 | . | TRBV27 | .
TGTGCCAGCAGTTTAAGGCAGGGCGGTTTGAACACTGAAGCTTTCTTT | CASSLRQGGLNTEAFF | TRBJ1-1 | . | TRBV28 | .
TGCGCCAGCAGCTTGTCCCCCCCGGGACAAAGCAATGAGCAGTTCTTC | CASSLSPPGQSNEQFF | TRBJ2-1 | . | TRBV5-1 | once
TGTGCCAGCAGTCCACAAATCCGGGACAGAAACATTCAGTACTTC | CASSPQIRDRNIQYF | TRBJ2-4 | TRBD1 | TRBV2 | .
TGTGCCAGCAGCCTCGGGACTAGCGGGAGCCAAAATGAGCAGTTCTTC | CASSLGTSGSQNEQFF | TRBJ2-1 | TRBD2 | TRBV7-6 | .
TGTGCCAGCAGCCCCGCAGCGAACTATGGCTACACCTTC | CASSPAANYGYTF | TRBJ1-2 | . | TRBV7-6 | once
TGTGCCAGCAGCTTGGTTACAGGGTACCAAGAGACCCAGTACTTC | CASSLVTGYQETQYF | TRBJ2-5 | . | TRBV5-4 | .
TGTGCCAGCAGCGTATCTGTCGGGACACGCTCCTACGAGCAGTACTTC | CASSVSVGTRSYEQYF | TRBJ2-7 | . | TRBV9 | .
TGTGCCAGCAGCCCGACAGGGGGATCTGGGGCCAACGTCCTGACTTTC | CASSPTGGSGANVLTF | TRBJ2-6 | TRBD1 | TRBV7-6 | .
TGTGCCAGCAGCGCGAGCTCGACAGGGGTACCCTACGAGCAGTACTTC | CASSASSTGVPYEQYF | TRBJ2-7 | TRBD1 | TRBV4-2 | .
TGTGCCTGGAGTACAGGACAGACGCAGCCCCAGCATTTT | CAWSTGQTQPQHF | TRBJ1-5 | . | TRBV30 | .
TGCGCCAGCAGCTCCCTGACTAGCGGGAGGAGGGACTCCTACAATGAGCAGTTCTTC | CASSSLTSGRRDSYNEQFF | TRBJ2-1 | TRBD2 | TRBV5-1 | .
TGTGCCAGCAGTCAAAACAGGGTTGAAAAACTGTTTTTT | CASSQNRVEKLFF | TRBJ1-4 | . | TRBV6-5 | .
TGTGCCAGCAGCCCAGTTCGTGGTGGGACCCAGTACTTC | CASSPVRGGTQYF | TRBJ2-5 | . | TRBV7-2 | .
TGTGCCAGCAGCGTGGGACAGGGCTCTTCACCCCTCCACTTT | CASSVGQGSSPLHF | TRBJ1-6 | TRBD1 | TRBV9 | .
TGTGCTAGTGGTTTCGCAGATACGCAGTATTTT | CASGFADTQYF | TRBJ2-3 | . | TRBV12-5 | .
TGTGCCATCAGTGAGTCGGAGGGGATGACCACTGAAGCTTTCTTT | CAISESEGMTTEAFF | TRBJ1-1 | . | TRBV10-3 | .
TGCGCCAGCAGACAGACTAGCGGAGTGCCAGATACGCAGTATTTT | CASRQTSGVPDTQYF | TRBJ2-3 | TRBD2 | TRBV5-1 | .
TGTGCCAGCAGCCCCCGGGACAGGGACATCTATGGCTACACCTTC | CASSPRDRDIYGYTF | TRBJ1-2 | TRBD1 | TRBV5-8 | .
TGTGCCAGCAGTCTTACAAGGGTGCAGGGAGGCTACACCTTC | CASSLTRVQGGYTF | TRBJ1-2 | . | TRBV6-5 | few
TGTGCCAGCAGTTACGCGGACAGACCCCTCGTGAATGAGCAGTTCTTC | CASSYADRPLVNEQFF | TRBJ2-1 | . | TRBV6-5 | .
TGTGCCAGCTCACCGTCACAGGGATTGCACGAGCAGTACTTC | CASSPSQGLHEQYF | TRBJ2-7 | . | TRBV18 | .
TGTGCCAGCTCACGGGAGTCCCCGGGCACTGAAGCTTTCTTT | CASSRESPGTEAFF | TRBJ1-1 | . | TRBV18 | .
TGTGCCAGCAGTTACTCGGGGGGCAGGGGTTCCTACGAGCAGTACTTC | CASSYSGGRGSYEQYF | TRBJ2-7 | . | TRBV7-2 | .
TGTGCCAGCAGTGCCCGGGACAGGGGCCTACAAGAGACCCAGTACTTC | CASSARDRGLQETQYF | TRBJ2-5 | TRBD1 | TRBV6-1 | .
TGTGCCAGCAGTCCTGGGACAGGGGGATCCTACGAGCAGTACTTC | CASSPGTGGSYEQYF | TRBJ2-7 | TRBD1 | TRBV5-5 | once
TGTGCCAGCAGTGGTCCTAGCGGATTAAGCACAGATACGCAGTATTTT | CASSGPSGLSTDTQYF | TRBJ2-3 | TRBD2 | TRBV6-1 | .